This T cell receptor beta chain was sequenced for a study of CD8 T cells in Susac syndrome. With 3 bases removed from V and 10 bases from J, the gap between germline ends came to 23 bases. CDR1 is SGHDT and CDR2 is YYEEEE in the germline V gene. The CDR3 extends over 16 amino acids. Random hexamers were used to reverse transcribe roughly 0.45 to 1 ug of RNA. A single record per CDR3 protein comes from TCRdb applying MiXCR to the immunoSEQ multiplex PCR reads. This table has about 180,000 distinct CDR3 sequences, about 93% appearing once. The genes are TRBV5-6 and TRBJ2-1; D is possibly TRBD1 or TRBD2 (6 bases each). This sequence originates from a human donor with Susac syndrome. The specimen sequenced was CD4+ T cells from PBMCs. The CDR3 DNA is TGTGCCAGCAGCTCGGTCGGGGCGGAGGGGGAATGGGAGCAGTTCTTC. Its translation is CASSSVGAEGEWEQFF.